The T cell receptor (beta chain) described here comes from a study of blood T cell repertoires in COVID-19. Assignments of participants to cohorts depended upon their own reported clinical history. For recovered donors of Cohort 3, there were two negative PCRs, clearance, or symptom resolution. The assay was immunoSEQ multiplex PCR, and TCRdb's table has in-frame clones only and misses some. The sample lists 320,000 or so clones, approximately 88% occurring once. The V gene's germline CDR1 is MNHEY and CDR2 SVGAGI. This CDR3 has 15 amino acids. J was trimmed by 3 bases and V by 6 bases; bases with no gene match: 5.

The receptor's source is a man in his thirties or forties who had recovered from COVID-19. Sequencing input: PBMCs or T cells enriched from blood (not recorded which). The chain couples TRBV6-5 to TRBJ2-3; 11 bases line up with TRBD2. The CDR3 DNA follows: TGTGCCAGCAGCCTAGCGGGGGGACCGACAGATACGCAGTATTTT. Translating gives CASSLAGGPTDTQYF.